This T cell receptor (beta chain) was profiled in a study of blood T cell repertoires in COVID-19. Study-level background: Samples taken during acute and convalescent COVID-19 were collected in the United States, Italy and Spain.

Data came from immunoSEQ multiplex PCR; TCRdb stores just in-frame clones and leaves some out. The top ten clones hold under 8.5% of a sample with some 500,000 clones, about 88% of them seen once. There are 16 residues in the CDR3. Germline CDR1 and CDR2: SGDLS and YYNGEE. The V gene end was trimmed by 3 bases and the J gene end by 5 bases; junction bases not matched to a gene: 8. This clone was seen once. Material: peripheral blood. This TCR was recovered from a woman aged 50 to 60 with COVID-19, enrolled during active disease. The rearrangement links TRBV9 to TRBJ2-5; TRBD1 matches at 12 bases. The chain's CDR3 is CASSGRDRGLGETQYF. The CDR3 nucleotides read TGTGCCAGCAGCGGCCGGGACAGGGGGCTCGGGGAGACCCAGTACTTC.